The clone carrying this T cell receptor beta chain came up a few times. These data belong to a study of shared clonotypes between healthy human individuals. From germline, CDR1 is SNHLY and CDR2 FYNNEI. J was trimmed by 2 bases and V by 7 bases; bases with no gene match: 6. This CDR3 is 14 amino acids long. Running of the assay took place at deep level. Original analysis: ImmunoSEQ supplied junction-only sequences lacking quality scores, so filtering was different. Some clones are missing from TCRdb's copy, which holds only in-frame ones; the method was immunoSEQ multiplex PCR. The V and J calls and clone size come from that table; D and trimming were worked out from the DNA. The data hold under 120,000 clones, with just over 65% observed a single time.

The TCR originated in a woman aged 30 to 39 in good health. The specimen sequenced was memory CD8+ T cells sorted from blood. Subset denoted: CD45RO+ cells pooled with CCR7-negative TemRA cells. The chain employs TRBV2 and TRBJ2-3; TRBD1 aligns across 7 bases. The CDR3: CASNNRGSTDTQYF. CDR3 DNA sequence: TGTGCCAGCAACAACAGGGGTTCCACAGATACGCAGTATTTT.